These 4 T cell receptor beta chains originate from one sample sequenced in a study of blood T cells in healthy people across ages (dated by TCRdb to 2014 to 2015). The library relied on 5' RACE. A second PCR of about 6 to 11 cycles was run with a J-beta primer mix and a sample-barcoded 5' primer. In-frame beta chains were kept once TCRdb had trimmed the public reads at Q25 with fastp and called clones with MiXCR. Every CDR3 protein is listed once, alongside the most common genes and DNA of its rows. This sample is represented by around 2 million distinct CDR3 sequences; around 40% of them were singletons. The leading ten clones occupy 23% of the sample. Sequencing used blood. Receptors were obtained from a human donor in good health.

The CDR3: CASSAYEIKEEGQFF. The CDR3 coding sequence is TGTGCCAGCAGCGCCTACGAAATCAAGGAAGAGGGGCAGTTCTTC. The chain joins TRBV9 to TRBJ2-1, with D perhaps matching TRBD2 (5 bases). In germline, CDR1 is SGDLS, CDR2 YYNGEE. This CDR3 has 15 amino acids. V lost 3 bases and J 12 bases, leaving 22 bases between the germline ends.

Concerning this clonotype: In this CDR3 the conserved last residue, phenylalanine or tryptophan, is missing, so a read error is likely. This chain uses TRBV7-2 with TRBJ2-5; 9 bases map to TRBD2. In germline, CDR1 is SGHTA, CDR2 FQGNSA. J gave up 2 bases and V 3 bases, and 4 bases lay outside the gene matches. This CDR3 region has 15 residues. Here the CDR3 DNA reads TGTGCCAGCAGCTTTAGCGGGGGTGAGCAAGAGACCCAGTACGTC. Translated: CASSFSGGEQETQYV.

This clonotype was found a few times. The chain links TRBV10-3 to TRBJ2-5; D perhaps matches TRBD1 (6 bases). This CDR3 is 13 amino acids long. Trimming cost V 4 bases and J 4 bases, with 10 bases left between them. Germline CDR1 is ENHRY and CDR2 is SYGVKD. CDR3 in amino acids: CAISGNRAETQYF. The CDR3 nucleotides read TGTGCCATCAGTGGGAACAGGGCAGAGACCCAGTACTTC.

This clonotype was seen only a few times. This chain connects TRBV7-9 to TRBJ1-5; 9 positions match TRBD1. Looked up from germline, CDR1 is SEHNR and CDR2 is FQNEAQ (reference sequence). J lost 0 bases, V lost 3 bases, and 3 bases had no gene match. The CDR3 extends over 16 amino acids. The CDR3 DNA sequence: TGTGCCAGCAGCTTCGGGACAGGGCTTAGCAATCAGCCCCAGCATTTT. Protein: CASSFGTGLSNQPQHF.